This T cell receptor beta chain was profiled in a study of T cells after yellow fever vaccination. UMIs were added to TCR cDNA along with a universal primer site when it was made by 5'RACE template switching. TCRdb reprocessed the 5' RACE reads with MiXCR, giving one entry per CDR3 protein. Of about 240,000 distinct CDR3 sequences listed, 6.9% are singletons. Whole-study findings and limits: Most clones from primary vaccination resurfaced after the booster (about 96% CD4, around 89% CD8). Just a small share of clonotypes turned up in the CD4 compartment as well as the CD8 compartment.

The sample holds a few counts of this clonotype. Its antigen is unknown. The CDR3 runs 15 residues. Germline V gives CDR1 WNHNN, CDR2 SYGVQD (reference sequence). V was trimmed by 0 bases and J by 9 bases, leaving 15 bases between them. The chain carries TRBV10-1 and TRBJ2-1; D might be TRBD1 or TRBD2, each matching 5 bases. The sample in question was CD4+ T cells sorted from PBMCs, obtained 15 days after the yellow fever booster vaccination. This clonotype originated in a young man who received the YFV17D yellow fever vaccine. In DNA form, the CDR3 reads TGCGCCAGCAGTGAGTCCGAGGGGCCGAGGAGTGAGCAGTTCTTC. It is translated as CASSESEGPRSEQFF.